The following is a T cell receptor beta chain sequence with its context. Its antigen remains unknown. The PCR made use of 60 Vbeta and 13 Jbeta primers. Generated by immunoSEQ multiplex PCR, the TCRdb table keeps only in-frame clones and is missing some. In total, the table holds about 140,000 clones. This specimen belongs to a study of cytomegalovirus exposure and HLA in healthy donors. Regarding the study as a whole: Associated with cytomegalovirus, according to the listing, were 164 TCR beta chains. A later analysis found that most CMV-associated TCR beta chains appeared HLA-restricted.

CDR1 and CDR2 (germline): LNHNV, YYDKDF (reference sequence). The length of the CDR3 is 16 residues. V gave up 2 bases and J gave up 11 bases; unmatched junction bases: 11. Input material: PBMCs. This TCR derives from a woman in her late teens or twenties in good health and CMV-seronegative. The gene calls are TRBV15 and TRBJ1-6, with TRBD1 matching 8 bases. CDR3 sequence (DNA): TGTGCCACCAGCAGACCCAGGGGGACAGGCGAGGCACCCCTCCACTTT. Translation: CATSRPRGTGEAPLHF.